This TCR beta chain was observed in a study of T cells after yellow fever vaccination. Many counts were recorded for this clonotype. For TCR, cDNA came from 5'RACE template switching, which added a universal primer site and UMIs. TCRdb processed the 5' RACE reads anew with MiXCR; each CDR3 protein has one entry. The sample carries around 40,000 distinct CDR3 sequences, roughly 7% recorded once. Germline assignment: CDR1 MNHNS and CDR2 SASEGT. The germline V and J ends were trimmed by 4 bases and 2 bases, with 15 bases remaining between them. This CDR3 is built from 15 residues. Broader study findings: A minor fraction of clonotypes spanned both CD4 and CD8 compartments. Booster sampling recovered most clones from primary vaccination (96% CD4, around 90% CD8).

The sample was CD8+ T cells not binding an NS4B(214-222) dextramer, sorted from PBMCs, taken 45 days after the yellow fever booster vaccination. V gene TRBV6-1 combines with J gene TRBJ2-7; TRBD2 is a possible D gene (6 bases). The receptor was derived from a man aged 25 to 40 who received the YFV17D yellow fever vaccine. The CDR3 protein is CASSVPSGLTYEQYF. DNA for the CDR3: TGTGCCAGCAGTGTGCCGTCGGGACTGACCTACGAGCAGTACTTC.